This TCR beta chain originates from a study of blood T cell repertoires in COVID-19 (dated by TCRdb to about 2020). Concerning the study at large: The collaborator samples originated in the United States, Italy and Spain and spanned the acute and convalescent phases of COVID-19. The material from the prospective study consisted of cDNA or gDNA derived from T cells, B-cell-depleted T cells, or PBMCs. Subjects who had been exposed to COVID-19, were actively infected with it, or had recovered from it provided the deeply sampled blood TCRbeta repertoires that made up the dataset. A freely available public database, intended as a resource for researchers studying the immune response to SARS-CoV-2, is where the repertoires were released. The samples were drawn from two sources: the first 160 participants of the ongoing ImmuneRACE study, and about 1,300 subjects contributed by 6 global collaborators. Sample metadata almost always included a de-identified subject ID, COVID-19 status, age in years and sex. Where available, HLA class I and class II types were taken from metadata supplied by the sample provider and were not determined by assay-based typing.

The paper as a whole reports these results and caveats: The amount of clinical and demographic metadata varied by source and participant and was provided uncurated.

The collaborating institutions used their own protocols to collect whole blood in K2EDTA tubes. Collaborator samples were shipped for TCRbeta analysis as frozen whole blood, isolated PBMCs, or DNA extracted from either sample type. Remarks on this clone: Its antigen has not been determined. No base-level quality is on record; no much larger clone is a single base apart.

The immunoSEQ Assay, a bias-controlled multiplex PCR, was used to amplify TCRbeta CDR3 regions from genomic DNA. As for how the authors treated the data: Nucleated cell counts per sample were estimated from amplification of reference gene primers within the assay. Sequence reads were collapsed and filtered to measure the absolute abundance of every unique TCRbeta CDR3 rearrangement. For each sample, productive Simpson clonality was calculated by taking the square root of Simpson's diversity index across productive rearrangements. The source is immuneACCESS, and TCRdb retained only in-frame sequences with V and J called. Part of the clones is not carried over; for the studies checked, unresolved V genes explain less than half of this, and the remainder is unexplained. The V and J calls and clone size come from that table; D and trimming were worked out from the DNA. The sample table records 150,000 to 200,000 clones; around 76% of these occur just once. The top ten clonotypes cover about 8% of the sample.

The sequence derives from a woman between 65 and 79 years old with acute or convalescent COVID-19. The specimen sequenced was peripheral blood.

At the DNA level, the sequence is TGCGCCAGCAGGGAACAGGGGGCTTATGGCTACACCTTC. Its protein reads: CASREQGAYGYTF. Here the chain combines TRBV10-2 and TRBJ1-2; 9 of the junction bases match TRBD1. From the cysteine through the phenylalanine, the CDR3 covers 13 amino acids. This entry keeps only the CDR3 DNA: 39 bases, framed from base 1. After removal of 6 bases from V and 5 bases from J, the junction retains 4 bases not matched to a gene. Looking up the germline V gene yields CDR1 WSHSY and CDR2 SAAADI.